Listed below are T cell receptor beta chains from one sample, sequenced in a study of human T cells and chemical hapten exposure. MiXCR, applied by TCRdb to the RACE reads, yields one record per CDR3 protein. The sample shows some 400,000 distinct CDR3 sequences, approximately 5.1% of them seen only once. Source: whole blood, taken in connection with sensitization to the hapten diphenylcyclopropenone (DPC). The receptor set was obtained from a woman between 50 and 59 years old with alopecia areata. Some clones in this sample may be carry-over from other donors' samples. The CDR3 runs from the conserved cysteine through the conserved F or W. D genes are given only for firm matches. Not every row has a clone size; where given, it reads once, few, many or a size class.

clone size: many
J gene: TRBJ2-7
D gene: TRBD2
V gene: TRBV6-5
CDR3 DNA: TGTGCCAGCAGTTATGGGCGGGGGGGATACGAGCAGTACTTC
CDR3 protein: CASSYGRGGYEQYF

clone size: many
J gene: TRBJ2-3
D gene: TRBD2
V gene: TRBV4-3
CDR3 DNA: TGCGCCAGCAGCCAAGAGCTTTGGCTAGCGGGAGTCGATACGCAGTATTTT
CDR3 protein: CASSQELWLAGVDTQYF

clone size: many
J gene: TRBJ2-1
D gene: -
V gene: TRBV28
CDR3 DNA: TGTGCCAGCAGCTCTTACGGGGGCGCGGGGAATGAGCAGTTCTTC
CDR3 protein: CASSSYGGAGNEQFF

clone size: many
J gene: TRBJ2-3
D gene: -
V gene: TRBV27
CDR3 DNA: TGTGCCAGCAGTTTACGGGACCGCAGCACAGATACGCAGTATTTT
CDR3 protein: CASSLRDRSTDTQYF

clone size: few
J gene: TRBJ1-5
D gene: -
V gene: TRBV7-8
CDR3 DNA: TGTGCCAGCTGGGGGGGTGGCAATCAGCCCCAGCATTTT
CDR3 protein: CASWGGGNQPQHF

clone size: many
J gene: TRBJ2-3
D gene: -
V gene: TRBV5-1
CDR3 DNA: TGCGCCAGCAGCAATAGCGGAACTAGCACAGATACGCAGTATTTT
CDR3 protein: CASSNSGTSTDTQYF

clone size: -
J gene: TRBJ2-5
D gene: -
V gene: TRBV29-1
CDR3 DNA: TGCAGCGTTGAAGTTTGGGGACAAGAGACCCAGTACTTC
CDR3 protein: CSVEVWGQETQYF

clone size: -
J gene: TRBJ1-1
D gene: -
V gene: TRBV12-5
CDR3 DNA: TGTGCTAGTGGTTCCCCCCAGGGGAGAGAAACTGAAGCTTTCTTT
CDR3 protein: CASGSPQGRETEAFF

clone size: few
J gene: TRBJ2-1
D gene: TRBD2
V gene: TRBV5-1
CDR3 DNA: TGCGCCAGCAGCCCGAGCGGCGGGAGCGGGAGTTACGATGAGCAGTTCTTC
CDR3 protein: CASSPSGGSGSYDEQFF

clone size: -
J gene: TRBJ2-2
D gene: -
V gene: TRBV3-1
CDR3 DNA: TGTGCCAGCAGCCATGGGGTTATCGGGGAGCTGTTTTTT
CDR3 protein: CASSHGVIGELFF

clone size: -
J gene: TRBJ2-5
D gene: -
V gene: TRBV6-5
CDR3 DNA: TGTGCCAGCAGTTACCAGCAGGAAGGGGGAGAAGAGACCCAGTACTTC
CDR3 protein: CASSYQQEGGEETQYF

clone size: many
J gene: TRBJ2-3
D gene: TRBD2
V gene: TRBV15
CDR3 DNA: TGTGCCACCAGCGGGCTGACACTAGCGGGAGTCCCAGATACGCAGTATTTT
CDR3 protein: CATSGLTLAGVPDTQYF

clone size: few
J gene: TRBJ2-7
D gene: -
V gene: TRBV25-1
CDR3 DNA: TGTGCCAGCACCCCTTACGAGCAGTACTTC
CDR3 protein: CASTPYEQYF

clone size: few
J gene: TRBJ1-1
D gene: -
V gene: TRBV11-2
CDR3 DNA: TGTGCCAGCAGCTCCGACAGGTTGAACACTGAAGCTTTCTTT
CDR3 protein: CASSSDRLNTEAFF

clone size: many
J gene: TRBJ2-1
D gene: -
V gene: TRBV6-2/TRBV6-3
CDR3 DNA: TGTGCCAGCAGGCCTTCGGGGAGGGGGGACAATGAGCAGTTCTTC
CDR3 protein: CASRPSGRGDNEQFF

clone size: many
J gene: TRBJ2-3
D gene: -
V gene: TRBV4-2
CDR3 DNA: TGTGCCAGCAGCTCGACTCATCAAGATACGCAGTATTTT
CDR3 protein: CASSSTHQDTQYF

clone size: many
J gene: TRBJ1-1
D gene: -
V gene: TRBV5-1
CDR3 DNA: TGCGCCAGCAGTTCCATACAGAATCTGGGCACTGAAGCTTTCTTT
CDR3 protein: CASSSIQNLGTEAFF

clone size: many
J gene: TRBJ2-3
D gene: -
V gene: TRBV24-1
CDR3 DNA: TGTGCCACCAGTTTGTCCGATACGCAGTATTTT
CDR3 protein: CATSLSDTQYF

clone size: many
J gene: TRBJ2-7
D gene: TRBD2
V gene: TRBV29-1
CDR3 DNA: TGCAGCGTCGGACTAGCGGGAGGGAGCCACGAGCAGTACTTC
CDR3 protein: CSVGLAGGSHEQYF

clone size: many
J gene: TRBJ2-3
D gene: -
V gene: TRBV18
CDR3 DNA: TGTGCCAGCTCACCACCGATAGCCACAGATACGCAGTATTTT
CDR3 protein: CASSPPIATDTQYF

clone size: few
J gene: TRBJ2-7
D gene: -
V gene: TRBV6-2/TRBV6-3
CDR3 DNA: TGTGCCAGCACCAGACCGGGACAAGTCTACGAGCAGTACTTC
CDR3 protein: CASTRPGQVYEQYF

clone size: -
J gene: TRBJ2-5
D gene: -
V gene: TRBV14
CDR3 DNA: TGTGCCAGCAGCCCCAGTACGGAGTCCCAGTACTTC
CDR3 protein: CASSPSTESQYF

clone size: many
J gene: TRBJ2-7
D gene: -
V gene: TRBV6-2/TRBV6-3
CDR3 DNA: TGTGCCAGCACCCAAGGAGGCGAGCAGTACTTC
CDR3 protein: CASTQGGEQYF

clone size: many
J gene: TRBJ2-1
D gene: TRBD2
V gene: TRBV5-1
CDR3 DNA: TGCGCCAGCAGCCCGACTATCACTAGCGGGAGGGACAATGAGCAGTTCTTC
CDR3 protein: CASSPTITSGRDNEQFF

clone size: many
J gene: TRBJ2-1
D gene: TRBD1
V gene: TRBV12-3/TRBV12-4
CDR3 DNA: TGTGCCAGCAGCCCCAGACAGGGGGCGAGAAATGAGCAGTTCTTC
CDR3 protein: CASSPRQGARNEQFF

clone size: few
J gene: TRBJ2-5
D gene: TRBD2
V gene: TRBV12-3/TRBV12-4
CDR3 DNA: TGTGCCAGCAGTTTAGCGCCCTCGACTAGCGGGAGAGCCCAGTACTTC
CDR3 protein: CASSLAPSTSGRAQYF

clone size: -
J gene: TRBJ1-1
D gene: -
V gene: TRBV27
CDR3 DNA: TGTGCCAGCAGTTTATCGGCCAGGGTGGTGGGTGAAGCTTTCTTT
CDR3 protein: CASSLSARVVGEAFF

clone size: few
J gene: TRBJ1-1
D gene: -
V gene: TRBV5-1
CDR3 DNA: TGCGCAAGCAGCTTAGTGGGAAGTGGCACTGAAGCTTTCTTT
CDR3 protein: CASSLVGSGTEAFF

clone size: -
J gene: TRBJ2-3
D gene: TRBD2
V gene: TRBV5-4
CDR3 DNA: TGTGCCAGCAGCTTTCCTTCTAGCGGGGCCCGCACAGATACGCAGTATTTT
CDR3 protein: CASSFPSSGARTDTQYF

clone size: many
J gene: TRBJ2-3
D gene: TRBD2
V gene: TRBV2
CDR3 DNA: TGTGCCAGCAGTGTAACTAGCGGGGGCGCTTCTAGCACAGATACGCAGTATTTT
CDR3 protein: CASSVTSGGASSTDTQYF

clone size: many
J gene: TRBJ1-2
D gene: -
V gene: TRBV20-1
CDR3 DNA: TGCAGTGCTACGGTGGTGGGCGGCTACACCTTC
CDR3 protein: CSATVVGGYTF

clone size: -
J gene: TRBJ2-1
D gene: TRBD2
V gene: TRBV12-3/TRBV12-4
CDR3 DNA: TGTGCCAGCAGTGTTAGCGGGGCCGTGGGCAATGAGCAGTTCTTC
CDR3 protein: CASSVSGAVGNEQFF

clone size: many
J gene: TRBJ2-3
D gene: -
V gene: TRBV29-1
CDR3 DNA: TGCAGCGTGCCCGACGATTTTTCCACAGATACGCAGTATTTT
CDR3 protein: CSVPDDFSTDTQYF

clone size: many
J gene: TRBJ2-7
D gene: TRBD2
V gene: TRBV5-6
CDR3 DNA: TGTGCCAGCAGCCCCGCGACTAGCGGGAGCCCCCACGAGCAGTACTTC
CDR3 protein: CASSPATSGSPHEQYF

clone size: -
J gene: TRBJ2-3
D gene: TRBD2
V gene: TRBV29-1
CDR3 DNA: TGCAGCGTCGCCGGGTGGAAGCGGGAGGCTACAGATACGCAGTATTTT
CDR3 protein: CSVAGWKREATDTQYF

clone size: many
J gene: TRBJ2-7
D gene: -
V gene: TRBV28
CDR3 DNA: TGTGCCAGCAGTACCGCAGAGCCTAACGAGCAGTACTTC
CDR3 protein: CASSTAEPNEQYF